Listed here is a single T cell receptor beta chain. This may arise from a read error, as a much more abundant clone is one base away. The data originate from a study of blood T cells in healthy people across ages. J lost 13 bases, V lost 10 bases, and 12 bases had no gene match. The CDR3 spans 12 residues. Germline-derived CDR1 and CDR2 are LGHNA and YNFKEQ. A J-beta primer mix and a sample-barcoded 5' primer were used in a second PCR of roughly 6 to 11 cycles. One entry per CDR3 protein results from TCRdb running MiXCR on the 5' RACE reads. The table includes about 930,000 distinct CDR3 sequences, around 29% detected once. A further study also used this sample, focusing on T cells of mothers and their children.

The source of this sequence is a woman aged 40-49 years in good health. The chain joins TRBV4-2 to TRBJ2-4, with 8 bases that match TRBD1. Input material: blood. The CDR3: CANRGNPGEQYF. The DNA of the CDR3 is TGTGCCAACAGGGGGAACCCGGGGGAGCAGTACTTC.